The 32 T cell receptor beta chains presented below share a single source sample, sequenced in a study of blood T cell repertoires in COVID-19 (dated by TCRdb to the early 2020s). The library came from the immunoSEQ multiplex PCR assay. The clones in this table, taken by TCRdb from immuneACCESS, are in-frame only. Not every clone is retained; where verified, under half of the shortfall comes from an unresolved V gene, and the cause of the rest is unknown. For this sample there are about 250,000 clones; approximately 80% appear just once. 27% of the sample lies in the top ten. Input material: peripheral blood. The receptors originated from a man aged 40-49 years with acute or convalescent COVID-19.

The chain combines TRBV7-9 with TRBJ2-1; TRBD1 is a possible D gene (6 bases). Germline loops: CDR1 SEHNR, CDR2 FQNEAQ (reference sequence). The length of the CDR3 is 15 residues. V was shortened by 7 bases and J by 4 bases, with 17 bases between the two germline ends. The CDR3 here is CASNRTGWRYNEQFF. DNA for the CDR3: TGTGCCAGCAACAGAACAGGGTGGCGGTACAATGAGCAGTTCTTC.

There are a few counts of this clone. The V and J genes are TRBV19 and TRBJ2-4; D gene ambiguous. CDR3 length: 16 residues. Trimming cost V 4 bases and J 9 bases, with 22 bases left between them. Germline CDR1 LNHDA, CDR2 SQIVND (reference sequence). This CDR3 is CASSNTRGSRPGIQYF. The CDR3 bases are TGTGCCAGTAGTAATACGAGAGGCTCCCGCCCGGGCATTCAGTACTTC. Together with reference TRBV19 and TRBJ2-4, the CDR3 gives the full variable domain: DGGITQSPKYLFRKEGQNVTLSCEQNLNHDAMYWYRQDPGQGLRLIYYSQIVNDFQKGDIAEGYSVSREKKESFPLTVTSAQKNPTAFYLCASSNTRGSRPGIQYFGAGTRLSVL.

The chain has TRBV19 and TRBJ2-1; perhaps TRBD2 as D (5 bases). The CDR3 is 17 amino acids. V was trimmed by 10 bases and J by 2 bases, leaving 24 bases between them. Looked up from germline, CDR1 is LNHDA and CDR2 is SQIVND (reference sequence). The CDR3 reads CATTARDSLPTYNEQFF. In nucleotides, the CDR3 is TGTGCCACCACTGCCCGGGATTCGCTCCCAACCTACAATGAGCAGTTCTTC. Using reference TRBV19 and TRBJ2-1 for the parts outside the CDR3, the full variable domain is DGGITQSPKYLFRKEGQNVTLSCEQNLNHDAMYWYRQDPGQGLRLIYYSQIVNDFQKGDIAEGYSVSREKKESFPLTVTSAQKNPTAFYLCATTARDSLPTYNEQFFGPGTRLTVL.

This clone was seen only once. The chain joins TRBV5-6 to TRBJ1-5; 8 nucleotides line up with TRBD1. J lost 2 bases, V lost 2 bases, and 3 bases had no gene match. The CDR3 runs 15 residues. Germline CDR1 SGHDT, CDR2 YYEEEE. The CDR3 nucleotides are TGTGCCAGCAGCTTAGACAGGGGAGGCAATCAGCCCCAGCATTTT. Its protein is CASSLDRGGNQPQHF.

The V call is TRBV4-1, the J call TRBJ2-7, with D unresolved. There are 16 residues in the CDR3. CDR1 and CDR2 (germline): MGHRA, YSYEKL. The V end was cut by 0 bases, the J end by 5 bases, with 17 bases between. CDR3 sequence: CASSQEVAEVYDEQYF. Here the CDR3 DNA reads TGCGCCAGCAGCCAAGAAGTGGCAGAAGTTTACGACGAGCAGTACTTC.

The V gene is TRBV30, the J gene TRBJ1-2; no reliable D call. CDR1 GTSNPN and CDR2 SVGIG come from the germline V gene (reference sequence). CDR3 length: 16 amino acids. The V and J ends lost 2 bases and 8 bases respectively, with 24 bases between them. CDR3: CAWSLTAGTVSSGYTF. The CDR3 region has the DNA TGTGCCTGGAGTCTGACGGCAGGCACCGTCAGTTCGGGCTACACCTTC.

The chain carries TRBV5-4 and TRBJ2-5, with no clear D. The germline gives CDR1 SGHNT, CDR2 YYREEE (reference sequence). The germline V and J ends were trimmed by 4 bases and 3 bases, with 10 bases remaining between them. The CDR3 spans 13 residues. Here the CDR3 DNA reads TGTGCCAGCAGCCCACAGAGAGAAGAGACCCAGTACTTC. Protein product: CASSPQREETQYF.

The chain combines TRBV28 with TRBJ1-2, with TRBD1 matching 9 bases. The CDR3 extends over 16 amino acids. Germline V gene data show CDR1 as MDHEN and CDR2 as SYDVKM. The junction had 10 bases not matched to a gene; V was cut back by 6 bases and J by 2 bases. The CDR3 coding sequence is TGTGCCAGCAGCTCTTACCGGACAGGGGCAAACTATGGCTACACCTTC. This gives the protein CASSSYRTGANYGYTF.

CDR3 DNA sequence: TGCGCCAGCAGCCCAGGGGACAGGGGCACTGGAAACACCATATATTTT. Its protein is CASSPGDRGTGNTIYF. The V gene is TRBV5-1, the J gene TRBJ1-3; the match to TRBD1 covers 10 bases. V was clipped by 4 bases and J by 2 bases; unmatched bases: 6. The CDR3 runs to 16 residues. Germline V gives CDR1 SGHRS, CDR2 YFSETQ.

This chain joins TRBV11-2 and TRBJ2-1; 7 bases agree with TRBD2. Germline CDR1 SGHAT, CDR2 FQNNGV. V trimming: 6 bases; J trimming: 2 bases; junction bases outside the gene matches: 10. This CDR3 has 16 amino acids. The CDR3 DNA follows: TGTGCCAGCAGATTGGTGAAGGGAGGGCCCTACAATGAGCAGTTCTTC. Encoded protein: CASRLVKGGPYNEQFF.

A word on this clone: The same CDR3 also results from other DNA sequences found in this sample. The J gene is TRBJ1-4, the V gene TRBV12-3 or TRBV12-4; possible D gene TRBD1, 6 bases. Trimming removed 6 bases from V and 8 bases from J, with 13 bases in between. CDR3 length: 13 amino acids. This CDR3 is CASSRGLGEKLFF. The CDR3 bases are TGTGCCAGCAGCAGGGGTCTCGGGGAAAAACTGTTTTTT.

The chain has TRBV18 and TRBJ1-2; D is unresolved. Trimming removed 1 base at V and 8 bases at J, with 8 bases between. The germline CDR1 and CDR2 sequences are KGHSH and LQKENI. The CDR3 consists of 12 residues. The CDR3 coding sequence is TGTGCCAGCTCACCACAGGAGATGGGCTACACCTTC. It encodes CASSPQEMGYTF. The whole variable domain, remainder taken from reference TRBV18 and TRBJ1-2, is NAGVMQNPRHLVRRRGQEARLRCSPMKGHSHVYWYRQLPEEGLKFMVYLQKENIIDESGMPKERFSAEFPKEGPSILRIQQVVRGDSAAYFCASSPQEMGYTFGSGTRLTVV.

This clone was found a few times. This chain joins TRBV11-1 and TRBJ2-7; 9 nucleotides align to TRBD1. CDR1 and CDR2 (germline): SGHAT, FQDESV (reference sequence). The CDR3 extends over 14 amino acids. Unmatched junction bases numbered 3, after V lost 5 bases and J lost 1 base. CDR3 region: CASSDRGRSYEQYF. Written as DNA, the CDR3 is TGTGCCAGCAGCGACAGGGGGAGATCCTACGAGCAGTACTTC.

CDR3 nucleotide sequence: TGTGCCAGCAGCTTAGGGGCAGGGTTAAACGAGCAGTACTTC. It is translated as CASSLGAGLNEQYF. This sequence joins TRBV11-2 and TRBJ2-7, with TRBD1 as a possible D gene (5 bases). Germline CDR1 and CDR2: SGHAT and FQNNGV. CDR3 size: 14 residues. Trimming left V 1 base short and J 5 bases short, with 12 bases between.

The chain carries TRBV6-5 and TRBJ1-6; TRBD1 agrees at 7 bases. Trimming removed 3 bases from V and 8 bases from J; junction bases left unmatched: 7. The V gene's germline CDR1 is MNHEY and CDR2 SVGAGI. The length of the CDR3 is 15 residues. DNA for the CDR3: TGTGCCAGCAGTTATCGCGGTGACAGGGATTCACCCCTCCACTTT. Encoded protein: CASSYRGDRDSPLHF.

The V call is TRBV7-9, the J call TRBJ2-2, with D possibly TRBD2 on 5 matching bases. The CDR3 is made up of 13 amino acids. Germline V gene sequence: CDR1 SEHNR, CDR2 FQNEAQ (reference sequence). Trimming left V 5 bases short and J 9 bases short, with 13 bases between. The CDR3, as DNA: TGTGCCAGCAGCCGGGGTGTGGCGCGGGAGCTGTTTTTT. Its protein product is CASSRGVARELFF.

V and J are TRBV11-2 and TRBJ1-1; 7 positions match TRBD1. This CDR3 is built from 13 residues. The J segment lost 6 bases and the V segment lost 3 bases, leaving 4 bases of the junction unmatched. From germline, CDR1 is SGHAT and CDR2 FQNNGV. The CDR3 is CASSFMTGPEAFF. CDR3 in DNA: TGTGCCAGCAGCTTCATGACAGGGCCTGAAGCTTTCTTT.

CDR3 residues: CASSESTGFGYTF. For the CDR3, the DNA is TGCGCCAGCAGTGAGTCGACAGGGTTTGGCTACACCTTC. The chain carries TRBV10-1 and TRBJ1-2, with 7 bases matching TRBD1. Losses at the gene ends were 0 bases for V and 7 bases for J; bases not matched to a gene: 2. The CDR3 covers 13 residues. Germline V CDR1 and CDR2: WNHNN, SYGVQD (reference sequence).

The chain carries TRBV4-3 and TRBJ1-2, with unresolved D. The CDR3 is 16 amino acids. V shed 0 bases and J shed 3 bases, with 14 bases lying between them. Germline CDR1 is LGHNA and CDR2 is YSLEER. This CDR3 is CASSQDSSSSHYGYTF. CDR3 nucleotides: TGCGCCAGCAGCCAAGATTCCTCCTCCAGTCACTATGGCTACACCTTC.

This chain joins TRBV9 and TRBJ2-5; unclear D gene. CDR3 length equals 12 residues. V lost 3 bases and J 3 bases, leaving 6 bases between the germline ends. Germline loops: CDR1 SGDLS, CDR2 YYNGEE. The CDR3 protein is CASSAREETQYF. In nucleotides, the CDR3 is TGTGCCAGCAGCGCAAGAGAAGAGACCCAGTACTTC. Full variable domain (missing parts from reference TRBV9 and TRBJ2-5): DSGVTQTPKHLITATGQRVTLRCSPRSGDLSVYWYQQSLDQGLQFLIQYYNGEERAKGNILERFSAQQFPDLHSELNLSSLELGDSALYFCASSAREETQYFGPGTRLLVL.

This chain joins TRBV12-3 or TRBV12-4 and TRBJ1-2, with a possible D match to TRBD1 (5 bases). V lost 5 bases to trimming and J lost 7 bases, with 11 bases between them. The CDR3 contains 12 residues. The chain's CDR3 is CASSGRGVGYTF. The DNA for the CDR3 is TGTGCCAGCAGTGGGAGGGGCGTTGGCTACACCTTC.

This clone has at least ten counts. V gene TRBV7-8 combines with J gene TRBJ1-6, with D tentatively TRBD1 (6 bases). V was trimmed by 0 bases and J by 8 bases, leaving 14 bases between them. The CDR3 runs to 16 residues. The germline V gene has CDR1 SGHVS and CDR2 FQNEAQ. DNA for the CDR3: TGTGCCAGCAGCTTAGCCAGGGCAGGGGCGGATTCACCCCTCCACTTT. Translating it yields CASSLARAGADSPLHF.

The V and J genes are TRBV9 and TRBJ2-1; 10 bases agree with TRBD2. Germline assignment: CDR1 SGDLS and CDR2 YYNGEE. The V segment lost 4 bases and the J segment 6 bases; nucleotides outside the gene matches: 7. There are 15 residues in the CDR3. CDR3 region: CASSPGLASSNEQFF. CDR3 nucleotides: TGTGCCAGCAGCCCGGGACTAGCGTCGAGCAATGAGCAGTTCTTC. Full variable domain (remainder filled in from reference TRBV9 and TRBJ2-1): DSGVTQTPKHLITATGQRVTLRCSPRSGDLSVYWYQQSLDQGLQFLIQYYNGEERAKGNILERFSAQQFPDLHSELNLSSLELGDSALYFCASSPGLASSNEQFFGPGTRLTVL.

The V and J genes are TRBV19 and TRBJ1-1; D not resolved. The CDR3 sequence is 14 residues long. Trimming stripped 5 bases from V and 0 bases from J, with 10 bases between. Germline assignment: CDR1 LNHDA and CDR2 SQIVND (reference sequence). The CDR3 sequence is CASSSQFVNTEAFF. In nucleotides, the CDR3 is TGTGCCAGTAGTTCCCAGTTTGTGAACACTGAAGCTTTCTTT.

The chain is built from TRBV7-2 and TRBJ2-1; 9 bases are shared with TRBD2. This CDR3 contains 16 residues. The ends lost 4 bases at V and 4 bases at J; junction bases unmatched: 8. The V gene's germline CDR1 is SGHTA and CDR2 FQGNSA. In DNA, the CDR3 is TGTGCCAGCAGCTCGCATGGACTAGCGTCATACAATGAGCAGTTCTTC. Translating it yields CASSSHGLASYNEQFF. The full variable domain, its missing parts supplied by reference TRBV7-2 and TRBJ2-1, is GAGVSQSPSNKVTEKGKDVELRCDPISGHTALYWYRQSLGQGLEFLIYFQGNSAPDKSGLPSDRFSAERTGGSVSTLTIQRTQQEDSAVYLCASSSHGLASYNEQFFGPGTRLTVL.

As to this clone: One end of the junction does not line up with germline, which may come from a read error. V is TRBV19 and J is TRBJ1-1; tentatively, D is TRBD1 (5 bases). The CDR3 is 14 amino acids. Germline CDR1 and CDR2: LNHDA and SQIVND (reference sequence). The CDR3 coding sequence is TGTGCCAGTAGTATTAGGGGCGGGAACGCTGAAGCTTTCTTT. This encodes CASSIRGGNAEAFF.

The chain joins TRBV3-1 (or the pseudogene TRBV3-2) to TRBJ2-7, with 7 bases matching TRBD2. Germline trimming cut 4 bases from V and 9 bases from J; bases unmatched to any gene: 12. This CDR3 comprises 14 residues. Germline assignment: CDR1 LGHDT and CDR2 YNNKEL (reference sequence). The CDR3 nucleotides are TGTGCCAGCAGCCTCCGGGACTACCCAACCGGGCAGTACTTC. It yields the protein CASSLRDYPTGQYF.

For the CDR3, the DNA is TGTGCCAGCAGCCTAATACGGGGTGACTACAATGAGCAGTTCTTC. Translating gives CASSLIRGDYNEQFF. J is TRBJ2-1 and V is TRBV3-1 (or the pseudogene TRBV3-2); D perhaps matches TRBD2 (5 bases). The CDR3 spans 15 residues. Trimming removed 4 bases at V and 3 bases at J, with 13 bases between. Germline V lookup: CDR1 LGHDT, CDR2 YNNKEL (reference sequence).

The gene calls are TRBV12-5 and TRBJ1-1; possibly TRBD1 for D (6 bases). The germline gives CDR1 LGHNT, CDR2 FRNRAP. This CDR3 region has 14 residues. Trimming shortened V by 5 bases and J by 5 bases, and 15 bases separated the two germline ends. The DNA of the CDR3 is TGTGCTAGTGGTCCAGGGGCATGGGGGACTGAAGCTTTCTTT. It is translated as CASGPGAWGTEAFF.

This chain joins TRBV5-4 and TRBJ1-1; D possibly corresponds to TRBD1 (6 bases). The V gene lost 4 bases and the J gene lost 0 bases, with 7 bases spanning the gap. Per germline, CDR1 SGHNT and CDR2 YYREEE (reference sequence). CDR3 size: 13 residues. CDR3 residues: CASSRDMNTEAFF. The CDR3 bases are TGTGCCAGCAGCCGGGACATGAACACTGAAGCTTTCTTT. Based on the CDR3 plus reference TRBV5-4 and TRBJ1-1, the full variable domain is ETGVTQSPTHLIKTRGQQVTLRCSSQSGHNTVSWYQQALGQGPQFIFQYYREEENGRGNFPPRFSGLQFPNYSSELNVNALELDDSALYLCASSRDMNTEAFFGQGTRLTVV.

The CDR3 is CASSQRERGAQYF. The CDR3 DNA is TGCGCCAGTTCCCAGAGGGAGCGCGGCGCCCAGTACTTC. The J gene is TRBJ2-5, the V gene TRBV5-1, with D perhaps TRBD2 (5 bases). Germline V gives CDR1 SGHRS, CDR2 YFSETQ. The CDR3 totals 13 residues. V lost 8 bases, J lost 9 bases, and 20 bases lay in between.

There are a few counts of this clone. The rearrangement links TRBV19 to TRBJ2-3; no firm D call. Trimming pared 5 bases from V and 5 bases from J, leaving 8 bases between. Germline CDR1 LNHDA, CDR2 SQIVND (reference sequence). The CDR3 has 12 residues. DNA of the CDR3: TGTGCCAGTAGTCCGGGTGAAGATACGCAGTATTTT. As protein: CASSPGEDTQYF.